A single sample gave rise to the 2 T cell receptor beta chains below, sequenced in a study of blood T cell repertoires in COVID-19. Data came from immunoSEQ multiplex PCR; TCRdb stores just in-frame clones and leaves some out. The sample consists of about 160,000 clones, over 75% of them appearing once. Material for sequencing was PBMCs or T cells enriched from blood (not recorded which). Receptor source: a man aged 40-50 years who had recovered from COVID-19.

This clone was counted a few times. The genes are TRBV9 and TRBJ1-1, with 9 positions matching TRBD1. The CDR3 has 15 residues. V trimming: 4 bases; J trimming: 1 base; junction bases outside the gene matches: 5. Per the germline V gene, CDR1 is SGDLS and CDR2 is YYNGEE. The CDR3 DNA is TGTGCCAGCAGCTTGGGACAGGGAGGGAACACTGAAGCTTTCTTT. Translated, it gives CASSLGQGGNTEAFF.

The chain employs TRBV2 and TRBJ2-5, with a tentative D call TRBD2 (6 bases). The germline V and J ends were trimmed by 0 bases and 1 base, with 15 bases remaining between them. CDR1 SNHLY and CDR2 FYNNEI come from the germline V gene. CDR3 length: 17 residues. In nucleotides, the CDR3 is TGTGCCAGCAGTGAAGCGCGGGGTAGCGGTACCCAAGAGACCCAGTACTTC. Translation: CASSEARGSGTQETQYF.